This T cell receptor (beta chain) is drawn from a study of beta chain features in type 1 diabetes. The authors reverse transcribed all of the isolated RNA, so sequencing captured expressed TCRB transcripts. This table comes from immunoSEQ multiplex PCR, and its TCRdb copy is limited to in-frame clones, with some not included. Among roughly 250,000 clones listed, approximately 20% were seen once. V shed 8 bases and J shed 1 base, with 15 bases lying between them. The germline gives CDR1 ENHRY, CDR2 SYGVKD. CDR3 length equals 14 residues. Via the markers CD45RO/CCR7/CD25/CD127/CD95/CD27, stem cell-like memory, regulatory, central memory and naive CD4+ cells were sorted. Points from the study as a whole: In the patient group, naive, central memory and Treg TCRB repertoires seemed more alike than in the healthy donor group. Type 1 diabetes patients had TCRB CDR3s that were shorter (moderately but significantly so) in all four CD4+ subsets.

Note on this clone: Its target is not known.

Sequencing was carried out using naive CD4+ T cells from blood. This TCR came from a woman aged 40 to 49 with type 1 diabetes. The chain has TRBV10-3 and TRBJ2-7; the D is unclear. The DNA of the CDR3 is TGTGCCATCTCCCATGCGCCAGCGTCCTACGAGCAGTACTTC. Residues: CAISHAPASYEQYF.